The sequence of this TCR beta chain was determined in a study of T cell responses to AZD1222 COVID-19 vaccine (TCRdb year 2021). Turning to the overall study: TCR sequencing was performed for 230 to 250 trial participants, of whom some 200 were given two doses of AZD1222 and approximately 25 were given two doses of MenACWY control vaccine. Enrollment into the trials was organized by age into subgroups of 18-55, 56-69 and 70-plus years, and those subgroups contained about 150, 27 and 61 TCR-sequenced participants, respectively. The research as a whole found: Spike-specific TCR breadth and depth rose significantly after two AZD1222 doses compared with day 0 and with MenACWY recipients. The 56-69-year group was small, and its depth increase did not reach significance, likely because of low power. Because no samples from the day 14 peak response were available, repertoires could be characterized only after the peak T cell response. Conclusions about previously exposed vaccinees are limited, since just six AZD1222 recipients were seropositive for SARS-CoV-2 at baseline. Participants were mostly white British, with more females than males. The authors suggested clonal diversity may have been underestimated. The vaccine-associated CD4 TCRs covered the entire spike protein, and the dominant responses fell in regions 160-218 and 743-854. Reportedly, almost half of the unique spike-specific TCRs recognized epitopes lying outside the regions that are mutated in the B.1.351 and B.1.1.7 variants.

The CDR3 regions of human TCRbeta chains were analyzed by immunosequencing. Processing in the source paper ran as follows. TCRs in the repertoires were matched against a reference library of SARS-CoV-2-specific TCRs that had been generated with the MIRA antigen-specificity platform. Breadth meant the fraction of unique TCRs that were SARS-CoV-2-associated, whereas depth meant the fraction of total T cells that were SARS-CoV-2-associated. Using the MIRA data, every spike-specific TCR was mapped to the spike region that the TCR reacted to and assigned to either a CD4 or a CD8 class. Log10-transformed breadth and depth values were compared by one-way ANOVA with Sidak's multiple comparisons tests. TCRdb took this table from immuneACCESS and kept in-frame rearrangements with V and J called. Such tables lack part of the clones; where checked against another copy, unresolved V genes explain under half of the gap, and the rest is unexplained. Clone size and V and J calls were adopted from that table, with D and trimming inferred from the DNA. For this sample there are approximately 88,000 clones; 90% appear just once. 5.4% of the sample rests with the top ten.

Read against the paper, the sample's time point label means: about 28 days (+/-7) after the second vaccine dose. AZD1222 recipients with second doses at about 4 weeks or about 12 weeks were pooled, because spike-specific TCR depth and breadth did not differ between schedules. Vaccinee samples came from UK trials COV001 and COV002, including a single-blind randomized controlled phase 2/3 trial of AZD1222 (ChAdOx1 nCoV-19) in healthy adults. For TCRbeta chain sequencing, PBMC samples were collected from trial participants at day 0 and at day 28 after the second dose. A note on this clone: The specificity of this receptor is unknown. Base-call qualities are not available, and no considerably larger clone is one nucleotide away.

CDR1 and CDR2 were assigned from the germline V gene as SQVTM and ANQGSEA. From the cysteine up to the phenylalanine, the CDR3 has a length of 15 residues. Just CDR3 DNA is preserved here, 45 bases in frame from base 1. V is trimmed back by 4 bases and J by 4 bases, and the junction contains 6 bases that no gene match accounts for. This TCR came from an adult who received the AZD1222 COVID-19 vaccine. This chain joins TRBV29-1 to TRBJ1-3, and 11 junction bases match TRBD1. This sample comprised peripheral blood, obtained 28 days after the second AZD1222 dose. The CDR3 corresponds to CSVGTGGAGGNTIYF. The sequence in DNA is TGCAGCGTTGGGACAGGGGGCGCAGGAGGAAACACCATATATTTT.